These 23 T cell receptor beta chains came from one sample sequenced in a study of blood T cell repertoires in COVID-19. Only in-frame clones appear in the TCRdb table, and some are missing; sequencing was by immunoSEQ multiplex PCR. This sample has fewer than 95,000 clones; roughly 85% occur once, and the top ten carry roughly 30%. Sequencing was carried out using peripheral blood. The receptors here all came from a man between 50 and 59 years old with active or convalescent COVID-19.

The chain carries TRBV14 and TRBJ1-4, with 7 bases that match TRBD1. CDR1 and CDR2 (germline): SGHDN, FVKESK. The ends lost 5 bases at V and 7 bases at J; junction bases unmatched: 4. The CDR3 runs to 13 residues. Here the CDR3 DNA reads TGTGCCAGCAGCGCAGGGACAGCTGAAAAACTGTTTTTT. Residues: CASSAGTAEKLFF.

The V and J genes are TRBV6-5 and TRBJ2-7; tentatively, D is TRBD2 (5 bases). CDR3 length: 13 amino acids. Germline CDR1 reads MNHEY; CDR2 reads SVGAGI. V was shortened by 2 bases and J by 2 bases, with 7 bases between the two germline ends. CDR3 residues: CASSYGETYEQYF. CDR3 coding DNA: TGTGCCAGCAGTTACGGGGAGACCTACGAGCAGTACTTC.

V gene TRBV10-3 combines with J gene TRBJ1-2; D may be TRBD1 (6 bases). CDR3 length: 14 amino acids. Trimming left V 4 bases short and J 6 bases short, with 15 bases between. The germline V gene has CDR1 ENHRY and CDR2 SYGVKD. In DNA form, the CDR3 reads TGTGCCATCAGTGTGACAGGTGATTCGGATGGCTACACCTTC. It codes for CAISVTGDSDGYTF.

The chain recombines TRBV11-2 with TRBJ1-6; maybe TRBD1 (6 bases). From germline, CDR1 is SGHAT and CDR2 FQNNGV. The CDR3 consists of 16 residues. The V gene lost 2 bases and the J gene lost 0 bases, with 8 bases spanning the gap. In DNA, the CDR3 is TGTGCCAGCAGCTTAACAGGGAGCTCCTATAATTCACCCCTCCACTTT. As protein: CASSLTGSSYNSPLHF. Supplemented by reference TRBV11-2 and TRBJ1-6, the full variable domain reads EAGVAQSPRYKIIEKRQSVAFWCNPISGHATLYWYQQILGQGPKLLIQFQNNGVVDDSQLPKDRFSAERLKGVDSTLKIQPAKLEDSAVYLCASSLTGSSYNSPLHFGNGTRLTVT.

The chain is built from TRBV4-2 and TRBJ2-3, with D hard to call. Trimming left V 0 bases short and J 2 bases short, with 6 bases between. Germline V gives CDR1 LGHNA, CDR2 YNFKEQ. The CDR3 runs 14 residues. The CDR3 reads CASSQERFTDTQYF. The DNA for the CDR3 is TGTGCCAGCAGCCAAGAGAGATTCACAGATACGCAGTATTTT.

This chain uses TRBV14 with TRBJ2-7, with 11 bases identical to TRBD1. The germline V gene has CDR1 SGHDN and CDR2 FVKESK. This CDR3 comprises 16 residues. V was clipped by 2 bases and J by 2 bases; unmatched bases: 5. DNA for the CDR3: TGTGCCAGCAGCCAACTCGGGACAGGGGGAACCTACGAGCAGTACTTC. This encodes CASSQLGTGGTYEQYF. Full variable domain (missing parts from reference TRBV14 and TRBJ2-7): EAGVTQFPSHSVIEKGQTVTLRCDPISGHDNLYWYRRVMGKEIKFLLHFVKESKQDESGMPNNRFLAERTGGTYSTLKVQPAELEDSGVYFCASSQLGTGGTYEQYFGPGTRLTVT.

J is TRBJ2-7 and V is TRBV7-9; TRBD2 might be the D (5 bases). This CDR3 has 11 amino acids. Germline CDR1 SEHNR, CDR2 FQNEAQ (reference sequence). Trimming took off 4 bases at V and 7 bases at J, with 8 bases between the two ends. CDR3 in DNA: TGTGCCAGCAGCTCGGGCGGGGAGCAGTACTTC. It codes for CASSSGGEQYF. The full variable domain, its missing parts supplied by reference TRBV7-9 and TRBJ2-7, is DTGVSQNPRHKITKRGQNVTFRCDPISEHNRLYWYRQTLGQGPEFLTYFQNEAQLEKSRLLSDRFSAERPKGSFSTLEIQRTEQGDSAMYLCASSSGGEQYFGPGTRLTVT.

The chain links TRBV30 to TRBJ1-2; D gene ambiguous. The germline V gene encodes CDR1 GTSNPN and CDR2 SVGIG (reference sequence). V was cut by 4 bases and J by 4 bases, with 13 bases left in between. The CDR3 has 13 amino acids. The DNA of the CDR3 is TGTGCCTGGACTTCGGTCGGCGGCTATGGCTACACCTTC. Residues: CAWTSVGGYGYTF. Combining the CDR3 with reference TRBV30 and TRBJ1-2 gives the whole variable domain SQTIHQWPATLVQPVGSPLSLECTVEGTSNPNLYWYRQAAGRGLQLLFYSVGIGQISSEVPQNLSASRPQDRQFILSSKKLLLSDSGFYLCAWTSVGGYGYTFGSGTRLTVV.

This chain joins TRBV9 and TRBJ2-2; 10 bases line up with TRBD1. The CDR3 contains 16 residues. Per germline, CDR1 SGDLS and CDR2 YYNGEE. J was trimmed by 3 bases and V by 3 bases; bases with no gene match: 5. The CDR3 region is CASSALGQGDTGELFF. The CDR3, as DNA: TGTGCCAGCAGCGCCCTCGGACAGGGGGACACCGGGGAGCTGTTTTTT. The variable domain in full, completed from reference TRBV9 and TRBJ2-2, reads DSGVTQTPKHLITATGQRVTLRCSPRSGDLSVYWYQQSLDQGLQFLIQYYNGEERAKGNILERFSAQQFPDLHSELNLSSLELGDSALYFCASSALGQGDTGELFFGEGSRLTVL.

The chain employs TRBV4-1 and TRBJ1-5; possibly TRBD1 for D (5 bases). There are 15 residues in the CDR3. Trimming removed 1 base from V and 5 bases from J, with 12 bases in between. Per the germline V gene, CDR1 is MGHRA and CDR2 is YSYEKL. The CDR3 reads CASSQGRRDDQPQHF. Here the CDR3 DNA reads TGCGCCAGCAGCCAAGGTCGGAGGGACGATCAGCCCCAGCATTTT.

The chain is built from TRBV11-2 and TRBJ1-6; 8 bases line up with TRBD1. V lost 5 bases and J lost 6; bases outside the gene matches: 3. Germline V lookup: CDR1 SGHAT, CDR2 FQNNGV. The CDR3 length is 14 residues. The CDR3 DNA reads as TGTGCCAGCAGCCCCAGGGGGCTTAATTCACCCCTCCACTTT. Translation: CASSPRGLNSPLHF.

CDR3 sequence reads: CASSILAGGNEQFF. CDR3 coding DNA: TGTGCCAGTAGTATACTAGCGGGAGGAAATGAGCAGTTCTTC. V and J are TRBV19 and TRBJ2-1; 11 bases map to TRBD2. Germline loops: CDR1 LNHDA, CDR2 SQIVND (reference sequence). The CDR3 is 14 amino acids. J gave up 7 bases and V 2 bases, and 1 base lay outside the gene matches. The variable domain in full, completed from reference TRBV19 and TRBJ2-1, reads DGGITQSPKYLFRKEGQNVTLSCEQNLNHDAMYWYRQDPGQGLRLIYYSQIVNDFQKGDIAEGYSVSREKKESFPLTVTSAQKNPTAFYLCASSILAGGNEQFFGPGTRLTVL.

CDR3 protein: CASSLVGGAGNNEQFF. CDR3 nucleotides: TGTGCCAGCAGCTTGGTGGGGGGAGCCGGAAACAATGAGCAGTTCTTC. This chain links TRBV5-4 with TRBJ2-1; tentative D call: TRBD2 (6 bases). V was pared by 0 bases and J by 5 bases, with 15 bases between. CDR3 length: 16 residues. Germline CDR1 and CDR2: SGHNT and YYREEE (reference sequence).

Comment on this clone: The sample has other DNA sequences that encode this CDR3 too. In DNA, the CDR3 is TGTGCCAGCAGCCCGACGGGAGATACGCAGTATTTT. Translation: CASSPTGDTQYF. V gene TRBV11-2 combines with J gene TRBJ2-3; D is undetermined. The V gene lost 5 bases and the J gene lost 5 bases, with 8 bases spanning the gap. Germline loops: CDR1 SGHAT, CDR2 FQNNGV. The CDR3 contains 12 residues.

The chain links TRBV3-1 (or the pseudogene TRBV3-2) to TRBJ1-6; 7 bases are shared with TRBD1. V was clipped by 5 bases and J by 5 bases; unmatched bases: 3. This CDR3 spans 14 amino acids. Germline V gives CDR1 LGHDT, CDR2 YNNKEL (reference sequence). CDR3 bases: TGTGCCAGCAGCTCCGGGACAGATAATTCACCCCTCCACTTT. Protein product: CASSSGTDNSPLHF.

Of note for this clone: Sequence at one end of the junction differs from germline and may be a read error. This chain uses TRBV6-2 or TRBV6-3 with TRBJ1-2; TRBD1 is a possible D gene (5 bases). Germline V gene sequence: CDR1 MNHEY, CDR2 SVGEGT. The CDR3 length is 14 residues. CDR3 in amino acids: CASSFLGRDYGYTF. In DNA form, the CDR3 reads TGTGCCAGCAGTTTTTTAGGCAGGGACTACGGCTACACCTTC.

The chain joins TRBV20-1 to TRBJ1-5; D is ambiguous. Germline CDR1 DFQATT, CDR2 SNEGSKA (reference sequence). CDR3 length: 13 amino acids. V shed 3 bases and J shed 6 bases, with 12 bases lying between them. The CDR3: CSASPGFAQPQHF. CDR3 bases: TGCAGTGCTAGTCCGGGGTTCGCTCAGCCCCAGCATTTT.

This rearrangement joins TRBV19 to TRBJ1-5; 9 bases map to TRBD1. The CDR3 length is 15 residues. Germline V gives CDR1 LNHDA, CDR2 SQIVND (reference sequence). V lost 6 bases and J lost 3; bases outside the gene matches: 6. The CDR3 sequence: CASRLQGAYNQPQHF. CDR3 nucleotide sequence: TGTGCCAGTAGATTACAGGGGGCCTACAATCAGCCCCAGCATTTT. Combining the CDR3 with reference TRBV19 and TRBJ1-5 gives the whole variable domain DGGITQSPKYLFRKEGQNVTLSCEQNLNHDAMYWYRQDPGQGLRLIYYSQIVNDFQKGDIAEGYSVSREKKESFPLTVTSAQKNPTAFYLCASRLQGAYNQPQHFGDGTRLSIL.

This clone was observed a single time. The CDR3 spells CASSLLGANEKLFF. The CDR3 DNA reads TGTGCCAGCAGTTTATTAGGGGCGAATGAAAAACTGTTTTTT. The chain has TRBV27 and TRBJ1-4, with D possibly being TRBD1 (5 bases). Germline lookup yields CDR1 MNHEY and CDR2 SMNVEV (reference sequence). The CDR3 length is 14 residues. Trimming removed 1 base at V and 5 bases at J, with 8 bases between. The full variable domain, in which reference TRBV27 and TRBJ1-4 provide the parts outside the CDR3, is EAQVTQNPRYLITVTGKKLTVTCSQNMNHEYMSWYRQDPGLGLRQIYYSMNVEVTDKGDVPEGYKVSRKEKRNFPLILESPSPNQTSLYFCASSLLGANEKLFFGSGTQLSVL.

This sequence joins TRBV5-1 and TRBJ1-2; possible D gene TRBD1, 6 bases. The germline CDR1 and CDR2 sequences are SGHRS and YFSETQ. This CDR3 has 15 amino acids. The V end was cut by 4 bases, the J end by 0 bases, with 13 bases between. In DNA form, the CDR3 reads TGCGCCAGCAGCGTCCCCGGGACATCTAACTATGGCTACACCTTC. This encodes CASSVPGTSNYGYTF.

The chain carries TRBV5-1 and TRBJ2-3; the match to TRBD2 covers 9 bases. The CDR3 contains 16 residues. Germline V gives CDR1 SGHRS, CDR2 YFSETQ. After removal of 5 bases from V and 4 bases from J, the junction contained 11 bases not matched to a gene. CDR3 nucleotide sequence: TGCGCCAGCAGACCCAATAGCGGGAGCCAGGCAGATACGCAGTATTTT. It specifies CASRPNSGSQADTQYF.

This clone was seen only once. The chain is built from TRBV4-3 and TRBJ2-2; possibly TRBD1 for D (7 bases). Looked up from germline, CDR1 is LGHNA and CDR2 is YSLEER. Trimming cost V 3 bases and J 3 bases, with 14 bases left between them. The CDR3 contains 16 residues. The CDR3 is CASSQARDSYTGELFF. CDR3 DNA: TGCGCCAGCAGCCAGGCGCGGGACAGCTACACCGGGGAGCTGTTTTTT.

The CDR3 region is CAISSGQRNSPLHF. The CDR3 region has the DNA TGTGCCATCAGTTCAGGACAGCGAAATTCACCCCTCCACTTT. The V gene is TRBV10-3, the J gene TRBJ1-6, with a weak D call TRBD1 (6 bases). CDR3 length equals 14 residues. Germline V gives CDR1 ENHRY, CDR2 SYGVKD. Trimming pared 5 bases from V and 7 bases from J, leaving 12 bases between.